These 11 T cell receptor beta chains were sequenced from one sample in a study of beta chain features in type 1 diabetes. Expressed TCRB transcripts were sequenced because the isolated RNA had all been reverse transcribed beforehand. The assay was immunoSEQ multiplex PCR, and TCRdb's table has in-frame clones only and misses some. The table includes around 300,000 clones, approximately 11% detected once. The sequencing input was naive CD4+ T cells from blood. The receptors originated from a woman aged 25-40 years in good health.

This clone was counted between two and nine times. The chain couples TRBV18 to TRBJ1-2; no firm D call. The germline V gene has CDR1 KGHSH and CDR2 LQKENI. The CDR3 runs 11 residues. Trimming shortened V by 2 bases and J by 8 bases, and 6 bases separated the two germline ends. DNA of the CDR3: TGTGCCAGCTCACCAGGAGAGGGCTACACCTTC. It codes for CASSPGEGYTF.

This clone was counted between two and nine times. The gene calls are TRBV5-1 and TRBJ2-1; 10 nucleotides line up with TRBD2. Germline V CDR1 and CDR2: SGHRS, YFSETQ. V was pared by 1 base and J by 9 bases, with 4 bases of the junction left unmatched. The CDR3 sequence is 14 residues long. CDR3 nucleotides: TGCGCCAGCAGCTTGAGGCTAGCGGGAGCTGAGCAGTTCTTC. Translation gives CASSLRLAGAEQFF.

This rearrangement joins TRBV29-1 to TRBJ1-5; no clear D. The CDR3 runs to 14 residues. CDR1 and CDR2 from the germline V gene are SQVTM and ANQGSEA. V shed 4 bases and J shed 1 base, with 11 bases lying between them. The CDR3: CSVVPAGSNQPQHF. CDR3 nucleotides: TGCAGCGTTGTCCCCGCAGGCAGCAATCAGCCCCAGCATTTT.

The gene calls are TRBV5-1 and TRBJ2-1; tentative D call: TRBD2 (5 bases). The V gene's germline CDR1 is SGHRS and CDR2 YFSETQ. The V end lost 1 base, the J end lost 2 bases, and 10 bases lay between the germline ends. The length of the CDR3 is 15 residues. The CDR3 region has the DNA TGCGCCAGCAGCTTGAGCGGTGGAACCTACAATGAGCAGTTCTTC. Its protein product is CASSLSGGTYNEQFF.

In its sample, this clone was seen a few times. The rearrangement joins TRBV27 to TRBJ2-5, with 9 bases fitting TRBD2. The germline V gene encodes CDR1 MNHEY and CDR2 SMNVEV (reference sequence). This CDR3 comprises 16 residues. V dropped 1 base and J dropped 5; count of bases not matched to a gene: 8. CDR3 amino acids: CASSLWGSGSEETQYF. The DNA for the CDR3 is TGTGCCAGCAGTTTATGGGGTAGCGGGAGCGAGGAGACCCAGTACTTC.

The chain recombines TRBV7-6 with TRBJ2-7, with TRBD2 matching over 7 bases. Unmatched junction bases numbered 3, after V lost 0 bases and J lost 1 base. CDR1 and CDR2 (germline): SGHVS, FNYEAQ. This CDR3 has 15 amino acids. The CDR3 is CASSLARGLSYEQYF. The CDR3, as DNA: TGTGCCAGCAGCTTAGCTCGGGGACTATCCTACGAGCAGTACTTC.

The chain joins TRBV4-3 to TRBJ2-1; possibly TRBD2 for D (5 bases). Trimming took off 0 bases at V and 7 bases at J, with 16 bases between the two ends. CDR3 length: 16 amino acids. Germline values: CDR1 LGHNA, CDR2 YSLEER. Written as DNA, the CDR3 is TGCGCCAGCAGCCAAGATCACGAGGGAGTGAGGAATGAGCAGTTCTTC. Its translation: CASSQDHEGVRNEQFF.

This chain links TRBV28 with TRBJ2-7, with 8 bases matching TRBD2. Germline lookup yields CDR1 MDHEN and CDR2 SYDVKM. V lost 1 base to trimming and J lost 3 bases; unmatched junction nucleotides: 5. The CDR3 has 15 residues. CDR3: CASSLSDGGVYEQYF. The CDR3 DNA reads as TGTGCCAGCAGTTTATCGGACGGGGGGGTCTACGAGCAGTACTTC.

The table lists this clone with a few counts. The chain couples TRBV30 to TRBJ2-5, with TRBD1 identical over 10 bases. The CDR3 extends over 12 amino acids. V trimming: 8 bases; J trimming: 5 bases; junction bases outside the gene matches: 5. CDR1 and CDR2 (germline): GTSNPN, SVGIG (reference sequence). CDR3 bases: TGTGCCGGGGACAGGGGTTGGGAGACCCAGTACTTC. It is translated as CAGDRGWETQYF.

A few counts support this clone. This chain connects TRBV19 to TRBJ2-7, with TRBD2 matching over 7 bases. The germline V gene has CDR1 LNHDA and CDR2 SQIVND (reference sequence). V trimming: 4 bases; J trimming: 5 bases; junction bases outside the gene matches: 8. The CDR3 runs 14 residues. The CDR3 sequence is CASSRGTTGNEQYF. The CDR3 nucleotides are TGTGCCAGTAGTAGGGGGACTACGGGCAACGAGCAGTACTTC.

V and J are TRBV19 and TRBJ2-1, with D perhaps matching TRBD2 (6 bases). The V gene's germline CDR1 is LNHDA and CDR2 SQIVND (reference sequence). The V end lost 3 bases, the J end lost 5 bases, and 11 bases lay between the germline ends. The CDR3 totals 14 residues. The CDR3 DNA sequence: TGTGCCAGTAGTATTACGGGAGTGGACAATGAGCAGTTCTTC. This gives the protein CASSITGVDNEQFF.